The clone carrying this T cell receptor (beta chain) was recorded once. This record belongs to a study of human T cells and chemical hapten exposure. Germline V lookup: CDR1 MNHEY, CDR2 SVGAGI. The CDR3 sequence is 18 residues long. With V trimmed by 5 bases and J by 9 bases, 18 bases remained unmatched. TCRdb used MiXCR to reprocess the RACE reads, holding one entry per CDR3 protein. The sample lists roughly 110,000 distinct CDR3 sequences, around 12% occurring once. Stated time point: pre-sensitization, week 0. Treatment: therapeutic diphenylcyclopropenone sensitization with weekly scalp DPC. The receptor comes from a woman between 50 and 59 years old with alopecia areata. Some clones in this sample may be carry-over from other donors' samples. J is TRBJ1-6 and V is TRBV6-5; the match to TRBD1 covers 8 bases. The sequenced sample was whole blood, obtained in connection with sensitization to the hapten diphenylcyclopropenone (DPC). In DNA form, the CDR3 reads TGTGCCAGCAGTAACCGACTCGGACAGGGTGGAATAAGTTCACCCCTCCACTTT. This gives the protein CASSNRLGQGGISSPLHF.